These T cell receptor beta chains were read from a single sample in a study of blood T cell repertoires in COVID-19. TCRdb's table, derived via immunoSEQ multiplex PCR, lists solely in-frame clones and lacks some. Of more than 300,000 clones listed, 87% are singletons. Sequenced sample: PBMCs or T cells enriched from blood (not recorded which). The receptors shown here come from a man aged 40-50 years in a cohort exposed to, infected with or recovered from COVID-19 (not recorded which). Each CDR3 is given with its conserved first and last residue. The order of the fields is V gene, clone size, D gene, J gene, CDR3 protein, CDR3 DNA. The D gene is left open where the match is weak. Size tells how often a clone was seen (once, few, many) or the class of an expanded clone, and some rows leave it out.

>TRBV29-1|.|.|TRBJ2-5
CSGETQRKETQYF
TGCAGCGGAGAGACACAACGAAAAGAGACCCAGTACTTC
>TRBV4-1|.|.|TRBJ2-5
CASSRLTGWETQYF
TGCGCCAGCAGCCGATTAACAGGGTGGGAGACCCAGTACTTC
>TRBV3-1/TRBV3-2|.|TRBD1|TRBJ2-7
CASSRRQGSSYEQYF
TGTGCCAGCAGCCGCCGACAGGGGAGCTCCTACGAGCAGTACTTC
>TRBV6-5|.|.|TRBJ1-1
CASSYDSNTEAFF
TGTGCCAGCAGTTACGACTCTAACACTGAAGCTTTCTTT
>TRBV7-2|.|.|TRBJ2-2
CASSLARQDTGELFF
TGTGCCAGCAGCTTAGCCCGACAGGACACCGGGGAGCTGTTTTTT
>TRBV5-4|.|TRBD1|TRBJ1-2
CASSQTGDYGYTF
TGTGCCAGCAGCCAGACAGGGGATTATGGCTACACCTTC
>TRBV5-1|.|TRBD2|TRBJ2-5
CASSRTSGRGETQYF
TGCGCCAGCAGCCGGACTAGCGGGAGGGGAGAGACCCAGTACTTC
>TRBV6-4|.|TRBD1|TRBJ1-6
CASSATGGGSPLHF
TGTGCCAGCAGTGCCACAGGGGGCGGTTCACCCCTCCACTTT
>TRBV5-1|.|TRBD1|TRBJ2-3
CASSSGQGTDTQYF
TGCGCCAGCAGCTCAGGACAGGGCACAGATACGCAGTATTTT
>TRBV7-2|.|TRBD1|TRBJ2-2
CASSLKSGTGDTGELFF
TGTGCCAGCAGCCTCAAGTCCGGGACAGGGGACACCGGGGAGCTGTTTTTT
>TRBV5-4|.|TRBD1|TRBJ1-2
CASSHRGTNYGYTF
TGTGCCAGCAGCCACAGGGGGACTAACTATGGCTACACCTTC
>TRBV27|.|TRBD1|TRBJ2-1
CASSAGQGSHEQFF
TGTGCCAGCAGTGCGGGACAGGGGAGCCATGAGCAGTTCTTC
>TRBV10-3|.|TRBD2|TRBJ2-2
CAISEVAGVGTGELFF
TGTGCCATCAGTGAAGTAGCGGGAGTCGGCACCGGGGAGCTGTTTTTT
>TRBV27|.|TRBD1|TRBJ2-1
CASSLEGDRAFNEQFF
TGTGCCAGCAGTTTAGAGGGGGACAGGGCTTTCAATGAGCAGTTCTTC
>TRBV30|once|TRBD1|TRBJ2-1
CAFHGQGGNEQFF
TGTGCCTTCCACGGACAGGGAGGTAATGAGCAGTTCTTC
>TRBV2|.|.|TRBJ1-1
CASSEAGFPEAFF
TGTGCCAGCAGTGAGGCAGGGTTTCCTGAAGCTTTCTTT
>TRBV28|.|.|TRBJ2-7
CASGLPLPYEQYF
TGTGCCAGCGGGCTACCGCTTCCCTACGAGCAGTACTTC
>TRBV15|.|TRBD1|TRBJ2-7
CATSRGRQGGYEQYF
TGTGCCACCAGCAGAGGTCGACAGGGTGGCTACGAGCAGTACTTC
>TRBV7-6|few|.|TRBJ2-2
CASSLAAPTSTGELFF
TGTGCCAGCAGCTTAGCGGCCCCTACTAGTACCGGGGAGCTGTTTTTT
>TRBV27|.|TRBD2|TRBJ2-7
CASSGTSTNEQYF
TGTGCCAGCAGTGGGACTAGTACGAACGAGCAGTACTTC
>TRBV18|.|.|TRBJ2-7
CASSPLSGYEQYF
TGTGCCAGCTCACCACTGTCCGGCTACGAGCAGTACTTC
>TRBV27|.|TRBD1|TRBJ1-1
CASNDRGLGTEAFF
TGTGCCAGCAATGACAGGGGGCTGGGGACTGAAGCTTTCTTT
>TRBV28|.|.|TRBJ2-7
CASLLHRESSYEQYF
TGTGCCAGCCTCTTACACCGGGAATCCTCCTACGAGCAGTACTTC
>TRBV2|.|TRBD1|TRBJ1-5
CASSSTGGGQPQHF
TGTGCCAGCAGTTCCACAGGGGGAGGGCAGCCCCAGCATTTT
>TRBV28|.|.|TRBJ2-7
CASRDSTSYEQYF
TGTGCCAGCAGGGACTCAACGTCCTACGAGCAGTACTTC
>TRBV5-1|.|.|TRBJ2-1
CASSYTWVGVGVEQFF
TGCGCCAGCAGCTACACTTGGGTGGGAGTGGGCGTTGAGCAGTTCTTC
>TRBV10-3|.|.|TRBJ1-2
CAISESFYRARGYGYTF
TGTGCCATCAGTGAGTCATTTTACCGGGCGCGGGGCTATGGCTACACCTTC
>TRBV2|.|.|TRBJ1-2
CAISDRFGYTF
TGTGCCATCTCCGACAGATTTGGCTACACCTTC
>TRBV29-1|.|.|TRBJ2-2
CSVEDRLNTGELFF
TGCAGCGTTGAAGATCGACTAAACACCGGGGAGCTGTTTTTT
>TRBV10-3|.|TRBD2|TRBJ2-7
CAISESSLAGADEQYF
TGTGCCATCAGTGAGTCTAGTCTAGCGGGAGCCGACGAGCAGTACTTC
>TRBV2|.|.|TRBJ2-2
CASTGQGRTGELFF
TGTGCCAGCACGGGGCAGGGGCGGACCGGGGAGCTGTTTTTT
>TRBV10-1|.|TRBD2|TRBJ2-1
CASSLGGGGEQFF
TGCGCCAGCAGCCTCGGGGGGGGAGGTGAGCAGTTCTTC
>TRBV19|.|TRBD2|TRBJ2-1
CASNVAAGLNNEQFF
TGTGCCAGTAATGTTGCAGCGGGGTTAAACAATGAGCAGTTCTTC